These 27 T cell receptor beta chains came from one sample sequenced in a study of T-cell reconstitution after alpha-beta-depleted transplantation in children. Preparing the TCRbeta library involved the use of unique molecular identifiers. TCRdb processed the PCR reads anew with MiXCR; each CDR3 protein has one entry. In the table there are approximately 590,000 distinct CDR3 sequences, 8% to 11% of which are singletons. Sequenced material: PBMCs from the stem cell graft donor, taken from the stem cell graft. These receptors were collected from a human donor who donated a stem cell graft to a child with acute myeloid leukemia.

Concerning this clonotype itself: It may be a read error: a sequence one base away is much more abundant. CDR3 DNA sequence: TGCAGCGTTGGGCAGGGGAATCATCCCCAGCATTTT. Its translation is CSVGQGNHPQHF. The rearrangement uses TRBV29-1 and TRBJ1-5; TRBD1 might be the D (6 bases). The CDR3 consists of 12 residues. Germline V gene sequence: CDR1 SQVTM, CDR2 ANQGSEA.

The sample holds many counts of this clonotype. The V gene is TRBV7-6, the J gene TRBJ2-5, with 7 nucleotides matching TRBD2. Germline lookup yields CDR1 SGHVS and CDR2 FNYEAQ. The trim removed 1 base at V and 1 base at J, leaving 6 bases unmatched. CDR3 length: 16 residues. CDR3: CASSLGTSWAQETQYF. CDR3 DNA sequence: TGTGCCAGCAGCTTAGGGACTAGTTGGGCCCAAGAGACCCAGTACTTC.

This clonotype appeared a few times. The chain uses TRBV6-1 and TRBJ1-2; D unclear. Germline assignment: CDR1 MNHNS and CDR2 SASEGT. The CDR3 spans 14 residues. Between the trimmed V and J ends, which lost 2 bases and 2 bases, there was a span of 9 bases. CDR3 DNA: TGTGCCAGCAGTGAAATGGGCCTCAACTATGGCTACACCTTC. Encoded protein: CASSEMGLNYGYTF.

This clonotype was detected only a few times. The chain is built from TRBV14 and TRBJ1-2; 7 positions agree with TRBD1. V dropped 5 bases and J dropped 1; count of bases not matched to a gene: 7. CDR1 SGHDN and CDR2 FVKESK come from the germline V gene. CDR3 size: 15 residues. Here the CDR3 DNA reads TGTGCCAGCAGCGGACCGGGACAGTTTAACTATGGCTACACCTTC. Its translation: CASSGPGQFNYGYTF.

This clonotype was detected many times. This CDR3 reads CASSLSITSRAGELFF. The DNA for the CDR3 is TGTGCCAGCAGTTTATCGATTACTAGCCGCGCCGGGGAGCTGTTTTTT. The chain joins TRBV27 to TRBJ2-2; possible D gene TRBD2, 6 bases. This CDR3 spans 16 amino acids. The ends were cut back, 0 bases at V and 6 bases at J, with 14 bases in the middle. Germline loops: CDR1 MNHEY, CDR2 SMNVEV (reference sequence).

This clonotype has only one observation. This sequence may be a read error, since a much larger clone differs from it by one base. In DNA form, the CDR3 reads TGTGCCGGCAGCCCCAGGGGGGAAGGGGCCAACGTCCTGACTTTC. As protein: CAGSPRGEGANVLTF. This sequence joins TRBV9 and TRBJ2-6; possible D gene TRBD1, 7 bases. Per the germline V gene, CDR1 is SGDLS and CDR2 is YYNGEE. The CDR3 length is 15 residues.

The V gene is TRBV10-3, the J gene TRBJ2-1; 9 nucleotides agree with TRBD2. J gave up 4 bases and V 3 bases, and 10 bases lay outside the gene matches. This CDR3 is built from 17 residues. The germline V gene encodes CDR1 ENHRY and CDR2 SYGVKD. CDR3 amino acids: CAISESPGLAKYNEQFF. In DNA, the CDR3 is TGTGCCATCAGTGAAAGCCCGGGACTAGCCAAGTACAATGAGCAGTTCTTC.

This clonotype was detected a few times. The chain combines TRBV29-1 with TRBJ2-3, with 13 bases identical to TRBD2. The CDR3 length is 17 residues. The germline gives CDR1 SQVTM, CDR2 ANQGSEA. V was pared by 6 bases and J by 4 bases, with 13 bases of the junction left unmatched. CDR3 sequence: CSVRGTSGVTQADTQYF. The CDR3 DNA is TGCAGCGTCAGGGGGACTAGCGGGGTCACGCAGGCAGATACGCAGTATTTT.

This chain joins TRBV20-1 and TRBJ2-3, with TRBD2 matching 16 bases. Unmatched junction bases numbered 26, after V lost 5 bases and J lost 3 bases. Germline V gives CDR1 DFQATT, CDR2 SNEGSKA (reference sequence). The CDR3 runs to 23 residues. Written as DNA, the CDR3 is TGCAGTGCTCTCCGGTTGAGTCGCGGGGGCGAGGGACTAGCGGGAGGGCCGACAGATACGCAGTATTTT. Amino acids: CSALRLSRGGEGLAGGPTDTQYF.

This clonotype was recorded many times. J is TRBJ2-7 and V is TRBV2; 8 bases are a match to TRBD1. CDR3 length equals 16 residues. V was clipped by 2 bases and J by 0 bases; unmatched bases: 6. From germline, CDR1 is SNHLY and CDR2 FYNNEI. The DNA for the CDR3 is TGTGCCAGCAGTGAATCCGGGACAGGTATCTCCTACGAGCAGTACTTC. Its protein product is CASSESGTGISYEQYF.

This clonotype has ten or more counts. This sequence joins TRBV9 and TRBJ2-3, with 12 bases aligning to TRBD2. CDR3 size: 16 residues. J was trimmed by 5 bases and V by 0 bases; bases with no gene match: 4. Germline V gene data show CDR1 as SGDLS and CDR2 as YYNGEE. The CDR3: CASSVGLAGGIDTQYF. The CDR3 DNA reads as TGTGCCAGCAGCGTAGGGCTAGCGGGAGGGATAGATACGCAGTATTTT.

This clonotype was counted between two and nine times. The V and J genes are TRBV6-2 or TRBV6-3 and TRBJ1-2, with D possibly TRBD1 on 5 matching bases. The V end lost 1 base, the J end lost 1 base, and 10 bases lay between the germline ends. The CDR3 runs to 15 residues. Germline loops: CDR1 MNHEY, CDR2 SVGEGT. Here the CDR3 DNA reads TGTGCCAGCAGTTACTTCACAGGAGATAACTATGGCTACACCTTC. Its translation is CASSYFTGDNYGYTF.

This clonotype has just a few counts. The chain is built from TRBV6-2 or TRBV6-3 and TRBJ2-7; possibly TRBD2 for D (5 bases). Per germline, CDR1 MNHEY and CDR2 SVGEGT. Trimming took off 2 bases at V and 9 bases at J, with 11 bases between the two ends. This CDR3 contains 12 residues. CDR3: CASSYNSRGQYF. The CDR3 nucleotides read TGTGCCAGCAGTTACAATTCTCGGGGGCAGTACTTC.

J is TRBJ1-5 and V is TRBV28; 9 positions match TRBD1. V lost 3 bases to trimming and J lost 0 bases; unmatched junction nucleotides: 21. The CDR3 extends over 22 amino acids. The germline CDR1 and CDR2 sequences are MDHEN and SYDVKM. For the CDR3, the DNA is TGTGCCAGCAGTTTTCCCCCCTTACCGGGACAGGGCCCTCCTTTTAGCAATCAGCCCCAGCATTTT. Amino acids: CASSFPPLPGQGPPFSNQPQHF.

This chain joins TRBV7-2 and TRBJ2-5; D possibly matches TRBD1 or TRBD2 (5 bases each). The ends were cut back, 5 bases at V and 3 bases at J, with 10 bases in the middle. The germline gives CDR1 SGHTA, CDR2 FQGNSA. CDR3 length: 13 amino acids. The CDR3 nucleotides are TGTGCCAGCAGCCGGGACGGTAAAGAGACCCAGTACTTC. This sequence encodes CASSRDGKETQYF.

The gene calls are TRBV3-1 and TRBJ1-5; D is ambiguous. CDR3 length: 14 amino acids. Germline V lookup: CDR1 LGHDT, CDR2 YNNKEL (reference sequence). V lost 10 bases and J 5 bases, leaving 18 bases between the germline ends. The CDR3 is CATTQDGPHQPQHF. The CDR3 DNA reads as TGTGCCACCACCCAAGACGGGCCACATCAGCCCCAGCATTTT.

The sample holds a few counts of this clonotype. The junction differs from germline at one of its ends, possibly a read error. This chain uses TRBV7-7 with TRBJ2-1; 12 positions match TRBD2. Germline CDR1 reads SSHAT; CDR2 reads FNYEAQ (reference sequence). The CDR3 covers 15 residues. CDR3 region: CASSELAGGKGEQFF. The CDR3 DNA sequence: TGTGCTAGCAGCGAACTAGCGGGAGGAAAGGGTGAGCAGTTCTTC.

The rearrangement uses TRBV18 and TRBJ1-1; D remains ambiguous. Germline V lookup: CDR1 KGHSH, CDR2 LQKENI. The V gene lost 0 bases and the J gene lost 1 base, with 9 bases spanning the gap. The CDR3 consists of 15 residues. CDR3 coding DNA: TGTGCCAGCTCACCACCCGGCATAGGGAACACTGAAGCTTTCTTT. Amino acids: CASSPPGIGNTEAFF.

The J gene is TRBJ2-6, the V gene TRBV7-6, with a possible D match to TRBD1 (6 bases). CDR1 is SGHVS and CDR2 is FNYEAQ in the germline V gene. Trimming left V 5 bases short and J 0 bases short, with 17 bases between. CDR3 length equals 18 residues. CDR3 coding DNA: TGTGCCAGCAGCGACCCCAGGGGAAAGGGCTCTGGGGCCAACGTCCTGACTTTC. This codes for CASSDPRGKGSGANVLTF.

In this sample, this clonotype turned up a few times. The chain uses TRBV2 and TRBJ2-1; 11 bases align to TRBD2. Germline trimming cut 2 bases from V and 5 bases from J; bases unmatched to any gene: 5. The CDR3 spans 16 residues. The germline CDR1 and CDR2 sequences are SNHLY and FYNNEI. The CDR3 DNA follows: TGTGCCAGCAGTGAACCGGGACTAGCGGTAAACAATGAGCAGTTCTTC. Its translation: CASSEPGLAVNNEQFF.

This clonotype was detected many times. The CDR3 region has the DNA TGTGCCAGCAGGCGATTAGAGCAGTTCTTC. Protein sequence: CASRRLEQFF. This chain connects TRBV6-1 to TRBJ2-1; D not resolved. The CDR3 spans 10 residues. The V and J ends lost 6 bases and 10 bases respectively, with 7 bases between them. Germline assignment: CDR1 MNHNS and CDR2 SASEGT.

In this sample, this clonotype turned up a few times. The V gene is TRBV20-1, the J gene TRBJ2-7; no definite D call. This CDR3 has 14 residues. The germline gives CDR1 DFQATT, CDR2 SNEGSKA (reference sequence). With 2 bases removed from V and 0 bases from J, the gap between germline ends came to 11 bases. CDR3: CSARFSPLSYEQYF. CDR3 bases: TGCAGTGCTAGATTTTCCCCCCTCTCCTACGAGCAGTACTTC.

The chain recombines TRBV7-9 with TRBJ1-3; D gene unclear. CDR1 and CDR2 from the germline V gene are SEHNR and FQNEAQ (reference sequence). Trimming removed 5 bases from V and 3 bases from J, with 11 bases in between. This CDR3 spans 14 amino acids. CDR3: CASSIRGDGNTIYF. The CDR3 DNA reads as TGTGCCAGCAGCATCAGAGGAGATGGAAACACCATATATTTT.

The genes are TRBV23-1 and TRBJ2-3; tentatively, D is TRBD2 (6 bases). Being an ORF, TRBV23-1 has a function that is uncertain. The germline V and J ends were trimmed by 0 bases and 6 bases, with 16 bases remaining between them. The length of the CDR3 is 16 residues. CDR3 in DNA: TGCGCCAGCAGTCAATCGGAGGGCGGGATAGGGGATACGCAGTATTTT. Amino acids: CASSQSEGGIGDTQYF.

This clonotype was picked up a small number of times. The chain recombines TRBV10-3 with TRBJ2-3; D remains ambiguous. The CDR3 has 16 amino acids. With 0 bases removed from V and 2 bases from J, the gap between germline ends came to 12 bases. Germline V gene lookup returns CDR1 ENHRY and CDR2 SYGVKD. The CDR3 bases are TGTGCCATCAGTGAGTCTCTCGGCGGCGACACAGATACGCAGTATTTT. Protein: CAISESLGGDTDTQYF.

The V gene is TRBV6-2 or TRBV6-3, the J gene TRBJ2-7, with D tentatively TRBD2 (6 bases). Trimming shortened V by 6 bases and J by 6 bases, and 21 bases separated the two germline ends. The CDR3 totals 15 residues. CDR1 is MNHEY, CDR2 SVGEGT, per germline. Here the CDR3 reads CASRSDRLEKVEQYF. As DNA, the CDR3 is TGTGCCAGCAGATCCGACAGACTAGAGAAAGTCGAGCAGTACTTC.

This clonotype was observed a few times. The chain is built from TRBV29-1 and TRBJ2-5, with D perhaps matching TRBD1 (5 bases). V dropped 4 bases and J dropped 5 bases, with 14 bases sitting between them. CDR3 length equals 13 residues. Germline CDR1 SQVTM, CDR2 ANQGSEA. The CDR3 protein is CSVGGSRLETQYF. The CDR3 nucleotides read TGCAGCGTTGGGGGCTCCCGGCTGGAGACCCAGTACTTC.